This T cell receptor beta chain was observed in a study of cytomegalovirus exposure and HLA in healthy donors. The wider study: In an early release, HLA-typed donors contributed some 82 million unique TCR sequences.

A word on this clone: Its target is not known.

CDR3 length: 17 amino acids. After removal of 4 bases from V and 5 bases from J, the junction contained 9 bases not matched to a gene. Germline-derived CDR1 and CDR2 are GTSNPN and SVGIG (reference sequence). PCR primers comprised 60 Vbeta and 13 Jbeta primers. Produced via immunoSEQ multiplex PCR; TCRdb's table is partial and in-frame only. The data show around 190,000 clones, roughly 77% seen once. Study results and caveats: Serostatus for CMV was the only available immune exposure information. Sequencing depth across donors, presence/absence analyses assumed, was roughly uniform. Reports indicated that the classifier achieved high specificity and sensitivity in diagnosing cytomegalovirus status.

The material sequenced was PBMCs. This chain uses TRBV30 with TRBJ2-1, with 15 bases identical to TRBD2. This receptor was obtained from a woman aged 25 to 39 in good health and CMV-seropositive. In DNA, the CDR3 is TGTGCCTGGATGGGGACTAGCGGGAGGTTGTTACACAATGAGCAGTTCTTC. Residues: CAWMGTSGRLLHNEQFF.